Listed below are T cell receptor beta chains from one sample, sequenced in a study of T-cell reconstitution after alpha-beta-depleted transplantation in children. From the PCR reads, TCRdb called clonotypes with MiXCR, one entry per CDR3 protein. The sample includes about 540,000 distinct CDR3 sequences, approximately 20% of them seen just once. Sample: PBMCs from the stem cell graft donor, taken from the stem cell graft. These receptors all stem from a human donor who donated a stem cell graft to a child with acute lymphoblastic leukemia. Each CDR3 is given with its conserved first and last residue. A D gene is named only where the DNA matches it firmly. For some rows the clone size is stated as once, few or many, or as a class when expanded; others skip it.

V gene	J gene	clone size	D gene	CDR3 length	CDR3 DNA	CDR3 protein
TRBV3-1	TRBJ1-1	few	-	13	TGTGCCAGCAGTCTTAGAGCCGTCACTGAAGCTTTCTTT	CASSLRAVTEAFF
TRBV6-5	TRBJ2-1	few	-	14	TGTGCCAGCAGTTACCAGGGGATGGGCAATGAGCAGTTCTTC	CASSYQGMGNEQFF
TRBV7-6	TRBJ2-3	-	-	15	TGTGCCAGCAGCTTAGCCAGGGTTAGCCCAGATACGCAGTATTTT	CASSLARVSPDTQYF
TRBV7-8	TRBJ2-7	-	-	17	TGTGCCAGCAGCTTATCCCCGACCTGGGACACTTCCTACGAGCAGTACTTC	CASSLSPTWDTSYEQYF
TRBV12-3/TRBV12-4	TRBJ2-6	-	-	16	TGTGCCAGCAGTCCGAGGAGGGTTAACGGGGCCAACGTCCTGACTTTC	CASSPRRVNGANVLTF
TRBV7-9	TRBJ2-2	-	TRBD1	16	TGTGCCAGCAGCTTTGGTACAGGGGTGAACACCGGGGAGCTGTTTTTT	CASSFGTGVNTGELFF
TRBV19	TRBJ2-1	few	TRBD2	15	TGTGCCAGTAGTATGACTAGCGGGAGACTCGATGAGCAGTTCTTC	CASSMTSGRLDEQFF
TRBV27	TRBJ2-7	-	-	16	TGTGCCAGCAGTTTATCGACTCCCACGAGCTCCTACGAGCAGTACTTC	CASSLSTPTSSYEQYF
TRBV7-9	TRBJ2-1	-	-	16	TGTGCCAGCAGCTTACTGGATCACGGCGCCTACAATGAGCAGTTCTTC	CASSLLDHGAYNEQFF
TRBV5-1	TRBJ1-2	-	TRBD1	17	TGCGCCAGCAGCTTGGTGGGACAGGGTGGAGTCAACTATGGCTACACCTTC	CASSLVGQGGVNYGYTF
TRBV28	TRBJ2-1	-	TRBD1	14	TGTGCCAGCAGTCTCGGGACAGGTCAGAATGACCAGTTCTTC	CASSLGTGQNDQFF
TRBV10-3	TRBJ1-1	-	-	13	TGTGCCATCCGGGAACAGGGGAACACTGAAGCTTTCTTT	CAIREQGNTEAFF
TRBV20-1	TRBJ1-2	few	TRBD1	16	TGCAGTGCTCCCCGGGACAGGGGGCGACTCCTCTATGGCTACACCTTC	CSAPRDRGRLLYGYTF
TRBV5-1	TRBJ1-2	few	TRBD1	15	TGCGCCAGCAGCTTGAGGGGACAGGGGGACTATGGCTACACCTTC	CASSLRGQGDYGYTF
TRBV6-5	TRBJ2-3	-	-	15	TGTGCCAGCAGTTACCAGATCTCTAGCACAGATACGCAGTATTTT	CASSYQISSTDTQYF
TRBV20-1	TRBJ2-2	once	-	16	TGCAGTGCTAGGGTTGGAGGAGGGCCGAACACCGGGGAGCTGTTTTTT	CSARVGGGPNTGELFF
TRBV6-5	TRBJ2-1	-	TRBD2	15	TGTGCCAGCAGTTACTTCCAGCGGGATAACAATGAGCGGTTCTTC	CASSYFQRDNNERFF
TRBV6-4	TRBJ2-3	-	TRBD2	15	TGTGCCAGCAGTGAGGGGACTAGCGGGTCCGATACGCAGTATTTT	CASSEGTSGSDTQYF
TRBV11-2	TRBJ1-2	-	-	14	TGTGCCAGCAGCCCCAGGGATTCCAACTATGGCTACACCTTC	CASSPRDSNYGYTF
TRBV4-2	TRBJ2-3	few	-	12	TGTGCCAGCAGCCAAGAGAGTGATACGCAGTATTTT	CASSQESDTQYF